This T cell receptor (beta chain) was found in a study of CD8+ T cells in alopecia areata. Germline V gene lookup returns CDR1 SNHLY and CDR2 FYNNEI. The germline V and J ends were trimmed by 5 bases and 1 base, with 8 bases remaining between them. The CDR3 totals 13 residues. Specified treatment: oral pan-JAK inhibitor, 5-10 mg twice daily. Those with alopecia areata gave lesional scalp punch biopsies and peripheral blood. cDNA reverse transcribed from extracted RNA served as the sequencing template. Clones were sequenced by immunoSEQ multiplex PCR, and TCRdb holds only the in-frame ones, with some missing. In the table there are 140,000 to 150,000 clones, 50% to 65% of which are singletons.

V gene TRBV2 combines with J gene TRBJ1-2; D perhaps matches TRBD1 (5 bases). Sequences were derived from CD8+ T cells sorted from blood, sampled at week 4, from a patient treated with tofacitinib. This TCR derives from a human donor with alopecia areata. The CDR3, as DNA: TGTGCCAGCAGTCGTGACAGTAACTATGGCTACACCTTC. Its protein product is CASSRDSNYGYTF. Based on the CDR3 plus reference TRBV2 and TRBJ1-2, the full variable domain is EPEVTQTPSHQVTQMGQEVILRCVPISNHLYFYWYRQILGQKVEFLVSFYNNEISEKSEIFDDQFSVERPDGSNFTLKIRSTKLEDSAMYFCASSRDSNYGYTFGSGTRLTVV.